This T cell receptor (beta chain) came from a study of identical twins. Findings and caveats of the study: Invariant MAIT and iNKT cells may have partly biased zero-insertion analyses.

From the 5' RACE reads, TCRdb called clonotypes with MiXCR, one entry per CDR3 protein. The profile shows around 960,000 distinct CDR3 sequences, around 12% of them singletons. Donors uniformly comprised healthy Caucasians. This clonotype was detected only a few times. The antigen is not known. V lost 2 bases to trimming and J lost 6 bases, with 14 bases between them. This CDR3 contains 14 residues. CDR1 and CDR2 (germline): DFQATT, SNEGSKA (reference sequence). The same sample was also used in a study of yellow fever vaccine responses in identical twins.

The V call is TRBV20-1, the J call TRBJ2-1, with a possible D match to TRBD2 (5 bases). This receptor was obtained from a woman between 18 and 30 years old in good health. The sequencing input was PBMCs. The CDR3 DNA reads TGCAGTGCTAGAAGAGGGATAACGGTCAATGAGCAGTTCTTC. Translated, it gives CSARRGITVNEQFF.